Each of the 23 T cell receptor beta chains below was sequenced from the same sample in a study of T-cell reconstitution after alpha-beta-depleted transplantation in children. A library of TCRbeta sequences, prepared with unique molecular identifiers, was generated. Each CDR3 protein gets one entry after TCRdb re-called the PCR reads with MiXCR. In the table there are over 200,000 distinct CDR3 sequences, approximately 17% of which are singletons. This sample comprised PBMCs, mostly from graft donor cells, obtained 360 days after TCRalphabeta/CD19-depleted stem cell transplant. Receptors originate from a male patient between 2 and 10 years old who had a stem cell transplant for acute lymphoblastic leukemia, so the T cells may come from the graft donor.

This clonotype was observed a handful of times. The genes are TRBV19 and TRBJ2-3; 7 bases are shared with TRBD2. Germline-derived CDR1 and CDR2 are LNHDA and SQIVND (reference sequence). Germline trimming cut 3 bases from V and 0 bases from J; bases unmatched to any gene: 3. The CDR3 consists of 15 residues. The CDR3 reads CASSMLAASTDTQYF. The DNA of the CDR3 is TGTGCCAGTAGTATGCTAGCGGCTAGCACAGATACGCAGTATTTT.

This clonotype was seen a handful of times. This chain joins TRBV4-2 and TRBJ2-5; a possible D gene is TRBD2 (5 bases). The germline V and J ends were trimmed by 4 bases and 4 bases, with 22 bases remaining between them. The germline gives CDR1 LGHNA, CDR2 YNFKEQ. This CDR3 contains 17 residues. The CDR3 bases are TGTGCCAGCAGCCCGAACGGTAGGGAGAAGGAAGGAGAGACCCAGTACTTC. Amino acid sequence: CASSPNGREKEGETQYF.

This clonotype was found a few times. This sequence joins TRBV7-9 and TRBJ2-7, with D hard to call. V lost 5 bases and J lost 2, with 7 bases in between. The length of the CDR3 is 12 residues. Germline assignment: CDR1 SEHNR and CDR2 FQNEAQ (reference sequence). The CDR3 DNA sequence: TGTGCCAGCAGCCCGAAACCCTACGAGCAGTACTTC. This codes for CASSPKPYEQYF.

The rearrangement uses TRBV6-5 and TRBJ1-5; D is ambiguous. The CDR3 extends over 16 amino acids. Germline values: CDR1 MNHEY, CDR2 SVGAGI. Trimming took off 6 bases at V and 0 bases at J, with 15 bases between the two ends. CDR3 nucleotides: TGTGCCAGCAGCAACCTTTTCCGGGATAGCAATCAGCCCCAGCATTTT. Amino acids: CASSNLFRDSNQPQHF.

In this sample, this clonotype is large (0.1 to 1%). The chain combines TRBV4-3 with TRBJ2-1; perhaps TRBD1 as D (6 bases). The CDR3 sequence is 17 residues long. CDR1 LGHNA and CDR2 YSLEER come from the germline V gene. V lost 0 bases and J 3 bases, leaving 15 bases between the germline ends. The CDR3 loop is CASSQDLGQGLYNEQFF. DNA of the CDR3: TGCGCCAGCAGCCAAGATTTGGGGCAGGGGCTCTACAATGAGCAGTTCTTC.

This clonotype was counted a few times. The V gene is TRBV18, the J gene TRBJ2-3; D possibly corresponds to TRBD1 (6 bases). This CDR3 region has 15 residues. The V gene's germline CDR1 is KGHSH and CDR2 LQKENI. Trimming left V 6 bases short and J 2 bases short, with 15 bases between. CDR3 sequence (DNA): TGTGCCAGCTCCCTTGACAGGACGAACACAGATACGCAGTATTTT. Its protein is CASSLDRTNTDTQYF.

The chain joins TRBV12-3 or TRBV12-4 to TRBJ1-5; D remains ambiguous. The ends were cut back, 5 bases at V and 1 base at J, with 3 bases in the middle. The CDR3 length is 12 residues. For the CDR3, the DNA is TGTGCCAGCAGTAGAAGCAATCAGCCCCAGCATTTT. This translates into CASSRSNQPQHF.

The chain is built from TRBV6-5 and TRBJ1-5; 7 bases match TRBD1. This CDR3 has 16 amino acids. V gave up 4 bases and J gave up 0 bases; unmatched junction bases: 6. Germline V gene lookup returns CDR1 MNHEY and CDR2 SVGAGI. CDR3 in amino acids: CASSSGQAHSNQPQHF. The CDR3, as DNA: TGTGCCAGCAGTTCCGGACAGGCCCATAGCAATCAGCCCCAGCATTTT.

By its share, this clonotype is medium-sized. V is TRBV5-1 and J is TRBJ2-1; D is undetermined. Germline lookup yields CDR1 SGHRS and CDR2 YFSETQ. V was trimmed by 5 bases and J by 9 bases, leaving 18 bases between them. The CDR3 covers 14 residues. CDR3 protein: CASSNYQVDGEQFF. The CDR3 region has the DNA TGCGCCAGCAGTAATTACCAGGTGGATGGTGAGCAGTTCTTC. The full variable domain, in which reference TRBV5-1 and TRBJ2-1 provide the parts outside the CDR3, is KAGVTQTPRYLIKTRGQQVTLSCSPISGHRSVSWYQQTPGQGLQFLFEYFSETQRNKGNFPGRFSGRQFSNSRSEMNVSTLELGDSALYLCASSNYQVDGEQFFGPGTRLTVL.

This chain links TRBV7-6 with TRBJ1-2; 7 positions agree with TRBD1. The CDR3 extends over 16 amino acids. CDR1 is SGHVS, CDR2 FNYEAQ, per germline. V was clipped by 2 bases and J by 3 bases; unmatched bases: 9. For the CDR3, the DNA is TGTGCCAGCAGCTTACGAGGGGGCGGACAGGACTATGGCTACACCTTC. This gives the protein CASSLRGGGQDYGYTF.

V is TRBV2 and J is TRBJ2-1; D unresolved. CDR3 length equals 12 residues. Germline V gene sequence: CDR1 SNHLY, CDR2 FYNNEI. The germline V and J ends were trimmed by 6 bases and 5 bases, with 8 bases remaining between them. CDR3 DNA sequence: TGTGCCAGCAGGCCCTACAACAATGAGCAGTTCTTC. Protein sequence: CASRPYNNEQFF.

The chain joins TRBV20-1 to TRBJ2-7, with unresolved D. The germline CDR1 and CDR2 sequences are DFQATT and SNEGSKA (reference sequence). This CDR3 has 11 amino acids. Trimming took off 0 bases at V and 7 bases at J, with 7 bases between the two ends. The CDR3 DNA reads as TGCAGTGCTAGAGATTATCGGGAGCAGTACTTC. This encodes CSARDYREQYF.

This clonotype was recorded a few times. The CDR3 DNA is TGTGCCAGCAGTGAATTCGGGGGCATGAACACTGAAGCTTTCTTT. It is translated as CASSEFGGMNTEAFF. The rearrangement joins TRBV25-1 to TRBJ1-1, with a tentative D call TRBD1 (6 bases). The CDR3 covers 15 residues. Germline CDR1 is MGHDK and CDR2 is SYGVNS. V lost 1 base and J lost 0, with 9 bases in between.

This clonotype has more than one count but fewer than ten. The chain employs TRBV10-3 and TRBJ1-5; 8 nucleotides line up with TRBD1. The germline CDR1 and CDR2 sequences are ENHRY and SYGVKD. The CDR3 has 16 residues. The ends lost 3 bases at V and 4 bases at J; junction bases unmatched: 8. The CDR3 bases are TGTGCCATCAGTGAAGCAGGGGGCCTCGGGAATCAGCCCCAGCATTTT. Translating it yields CAISEAGGLGNQPQHF.

The V and J genes are TRBV4-3 and TRBJ2-7, with TRBD1 as a possible D gene (6 bases). Germline V gives CDR1 LGHNA, CDR2 YSLEER. V gave up 4 bases and J gave up 0 bases, with 13 bases separating them. CDR3 length equals 15 residues. The DNA for the CDR3 is TGCGCCAGCAGCCGAACTACAGGGAGCTCCTACGAGCAGTACTTC. As protein: CASSRTTGSSYEQYF.

The chain employs TRBV18 and TRBJ1-6; the D is unclear. V lost 5 bases and J lost 5, with 4 bases in between. CDR3 length equals 12 residues. The V gene's germline CDR1 is KGHSH and CDR2 LQKENI. The CDR3, as DNA: TGTGCCAGCTCAAGAGATAATTCACCCCTCCACTTT. This sequence encodes CASSRDNSPLHF.

This clonotype was seen just once. The chain couples TRBV3-1 to TRBJ1-2; D is possibly TRBD1 (6 bases). V was trimmed by 1 base and J by 8 bases, leaving 11 bases between them. There are 13 residues in the CDR3. CDR1 LGHDT and CDR2 YNNKEL come from the germline V gene (reference sequence). The CDR3 loop reads CASSQGSGGGYTF. The CDR3 nucleotides are TGTGCCAGCAGCCAAGGATCCGGGGGCGGCTACACCTTC.

This clonotype was observed a few times. The chain is built from TRBV7-2 and TRBJ2-5; possibly TRBD2 for D (6 bases). The CDR3 is made up of 14 amino acids. Germline CDR1 and CDR2: SGHTA and FQGNSA. The V and J ends lost 2 bases and 5 bases respectively, with 12 bases between them. As DNA, the CDR3 is TGTGCCAGCAGCTTATTACTAGCCATCGAGACCCAGTACTTC. Its translation is CASSLLLAIETQYF.

This clonotype was found many times. The chain joins TRBV29-1 to TRBJ1-2, with D unresolved. Germline-derived CDR1 and CDR2 are SQVTM and ANQGSEA. This CDR3 is 11 amino acids long. V lost 5 bases and J lost 4, with 8 bases in between. The CDR3, as DNA: TGCAGCGTTACGACGGGCTATGGCTACACCTTC. Residues: CSVTTGYGYTF.

This clonotype was found a few times. The J gene is TRBJ2-2, the V gene TRBV28, with D possibly matching TRBD1 (6 bases). The CDR3 runs to 15 residues. With 8 bases removed from V and 5 bases from J, the gap between germline ends came to 18 bases. The germline CDR1 and CDR2 sequences are MDHEN and SYDVKM. The CDR3 coding sequence is TGTGCCAGCGGATTGGGGGCAGGGTATACCGGGGAGCTGTTTTTT. This gives the protein CASGLGAGYTGELFF.

The chain couples TRBV11-1 to TRBJ2-5, with D possibly TRBD1 on 5 matching bases. Germline assignment: CDR1 SGHAT and CDR2 FQDESV (reference sequence). The V and J ends lost 2 bases and 2 bases respectively, with 15 bases between them. The CDR3 spans 16 residues. CDR3 sequence reads: CASSLMEQVDQETQYF. As DNA, the CDR3 is TGTGCCAGCAGCTTAATGGAACAGGTGGATCAAGAGACCCAGTACTTC.

The chain links TRBV20-1 to TRBJ2-7; a weak D match, TRBD1 (5 bases). The CDR3 totals 14 residues. V lost 0 bases to trimming and J lost 3 bases, with 12 bases between them. Looked up from germline, CDR1 is DFQATT and CDR2 is SNEGSKA (reference sequence). The CDR3 bases are TGCAGTGCTAGAGATACTGGCAGGGTCTACGAGCAGTACTTC. Protein: CSARDTGRVYEQYF.

The V gene is TRBV11-2, the J gene TRBJ2-1; TRBD2 matches at 11 bases. The CDR3 extends over 16 amino acids. Germline V gene data show CDR1 as SGHAT and CDR2 as FQNNGV. Unmatched junction bases numbered 6, after V lost 5 bases and J lost 3 bases. CDR3 sequence reads: CASSPILAGDYNEQFF. The CDR3 DNA follows: TGTGCCAGCAGCCCCATACTAGCGGGGGACTACAATGAGCAGTTCTTC.